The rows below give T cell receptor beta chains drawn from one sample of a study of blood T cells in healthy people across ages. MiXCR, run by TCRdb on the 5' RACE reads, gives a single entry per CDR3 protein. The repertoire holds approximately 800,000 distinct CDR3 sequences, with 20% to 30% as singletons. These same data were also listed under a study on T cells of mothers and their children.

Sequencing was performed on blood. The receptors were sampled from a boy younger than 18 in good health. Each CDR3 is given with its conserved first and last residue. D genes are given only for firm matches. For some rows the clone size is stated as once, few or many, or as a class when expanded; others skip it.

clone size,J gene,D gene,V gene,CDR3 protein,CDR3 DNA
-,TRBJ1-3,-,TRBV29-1,CSVDLAGSGNTIYF,TGCAGCGTTGACCTCGCAGGGTCCGGAAACACCATATATTTT
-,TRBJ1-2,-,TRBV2,CASGRRLYYGYTF,TGTGCCAGCGGAAGACGGCTTTACTATGGCTACACCTTC
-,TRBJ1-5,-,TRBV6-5,CASWTLNQPQHF,TGTGCCAGCTGGACACTCAATCAGCCCCAGCATTTT
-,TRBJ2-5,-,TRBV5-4,CASSPGQREIQETQYF,TGTGCCAGCAGCCCGGGTCAAAGGGAAATTCAAGAGACCCAGTACTTC
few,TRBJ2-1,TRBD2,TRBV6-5,CASSRGGTEINEQFF,TGTGCCAGCAGCCGCGGGGGGACGGAAATCAATGAGCAGTTCTTC
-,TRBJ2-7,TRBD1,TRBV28,CASSLYKLGQVTYEQYF,TGTGCCAGCAGTTTGTACAAGCTGGGACAGGTGACCTACGAGCAGTACTTC
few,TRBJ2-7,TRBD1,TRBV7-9,CASSTEGQGESYEQYF,TGTGCCAGCAGCACCGAGGGACAGGGGGAGTCCTACGAGCAGTACTTC
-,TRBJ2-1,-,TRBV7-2,CASSYGTEFNEQFF,TGTGCCAGCAGCTACGGGACCGAGTTCAATGAGCAGTTCTTC
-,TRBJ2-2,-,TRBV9,CASSTGTHGTGELFF,TGTGCCAGCAGCACCGGGACCCACGGCACCGGGGAGCTGTTTTTT
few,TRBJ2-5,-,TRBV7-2,CASSLSPREQYF,TGTGCCAGCAGCTTATCCCCCCGAGAGCAGTACTTC
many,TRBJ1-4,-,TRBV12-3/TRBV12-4,CASSLQGPNEKLFF,TGTGCCAGCAGTTTACAGGGACCTAATGAAAAACTGTTTTTT
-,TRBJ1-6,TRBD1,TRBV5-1,CASSLWDRGNSPLHF,TGCGCCAGCAGCTTGTGGGACAGGGGTAACTCACCCCTCCACTTT
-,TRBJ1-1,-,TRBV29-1,CSTLEGAEAFF,TGCAGCACTCTCGAGGGAGCTGAAGCTTTCTTT
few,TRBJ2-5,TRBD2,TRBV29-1,CSAGLAGVPETQYF,TGCAGCGCGGGGCTAGCGGGAGTACCAGAGACCCAGTACTTC
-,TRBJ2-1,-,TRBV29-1,CSVLGGSRLDEQFF,TGCAGCGTTCTAGGAGGGAGTCGTCTCGATGAGCAGTTCTTC
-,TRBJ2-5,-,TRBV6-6,CASSKVETQYF,TGTGCCAGCAGCAAGGTCGAGACCCAGTACTTC
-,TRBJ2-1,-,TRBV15,CATSREGGTVYNEQFF,TGTGCCACCAGCAGAGAAGGAGGGACGGTTTACAATGAGCAGTTCTTC
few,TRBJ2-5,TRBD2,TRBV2,CASSETSGGARQETQYF,TGTGCCAGCAGTGAAACTAGCGGGGGGGCGCGGCAAGAGACCCAGTACTTC
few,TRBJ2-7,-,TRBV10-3,CAISGVSSYEQYF,TGTGCCATCAGTGGCGTCAGCTCCTACGAGCAGTACTTC
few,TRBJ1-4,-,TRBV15,CATKRGPGHEKLFF,TGTGCCACCAAGAGGGGACCCGGTCATGAAAAACTGTTTTTT
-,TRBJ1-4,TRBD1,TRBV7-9,CASSPVRDSQTNEKLFF,TGTGCCAGCAGCCCAGTGCGGGACAGTCAAACTAATGAAAAACTGTTTTTT
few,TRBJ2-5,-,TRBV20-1,CSAKTIQETQYF,TGCAGTGCTAAAACAATCCAAGAGACCCAGTACTTC
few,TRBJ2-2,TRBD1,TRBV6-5,CASSYPGTGGTGELFF,TGTGCCAGCAGCTATCCCGGGACAGGGGGTACAGGGGAGCTGTTTTTT
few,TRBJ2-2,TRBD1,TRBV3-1,CASRPRTGGLLFF,TGTGCCAGCAGACCCCGGACAGGGGGATTACTGTTTTTT
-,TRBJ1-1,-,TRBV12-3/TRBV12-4,CASRGPRGNTEAFF,TGTGCCAGCAGGGGTCCCCGGGGAAACACTGAAGCTTTCTTT
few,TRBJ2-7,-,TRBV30,CAALGLLGYEQYF,TGTGCCGCCCTGGGACTTCTTGGCTACGAGCAGTACTTC
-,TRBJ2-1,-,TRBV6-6,CASSPRVRDEQFF,TGTGCCAGCAGTCCTAGGGTCCGGGATGAGCAGTTCTTC
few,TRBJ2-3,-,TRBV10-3,CAISESRRGPDTQYF,TGTGCCATCAGTGAGTCGAGGAGGGGCCCAGATACGCAGTATTTT
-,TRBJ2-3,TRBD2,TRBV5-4,CASSPRLLAGGQADTQYF,TGTGCCAGCAGCCCCCGCCTACTAGCGGGGGGGCAGGCAGATACGCAGTATTTT
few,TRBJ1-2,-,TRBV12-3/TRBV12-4,CASASLAGYTF,TGTGCCAGCGCGAGCCTCGCTGGCTACACCTTC
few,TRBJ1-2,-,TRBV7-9,CASRVYYGYTF,TGTGCCAGTCGGGTCTACTATGGCTACACCTTC
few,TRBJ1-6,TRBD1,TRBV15,CATSRDLLGQGYNSPLHF,TGTGCCACCAGCAGAGATCTCTTGGGACAGGGATATAATTCACCCCTCCACTTT
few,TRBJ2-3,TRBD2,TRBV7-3,CASGLAGRTDTQYF,TGTGCCAGCGGACTAGCGGGGCGCACAGATACGCAGTATTTT
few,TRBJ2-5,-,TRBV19,CASSMSAETQYF,TGTGCCAGTAGTATGTCCGCAGAGACCCAGTACTTC
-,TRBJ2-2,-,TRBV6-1,CASSRLRDGELFF,TGTGCCAGCAGTAGACTCAGGGACGGGGAGCTGTTTTTT
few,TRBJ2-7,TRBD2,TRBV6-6,CASSDPGLAIEQYF,TGTGCCAGCAGCGACCCGGGACTAGCGATCGAGCAGTACTTC
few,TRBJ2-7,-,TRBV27,CASSLLREKREEQYF,TGTGCCAGCAGTTTATTAAGGGAAAAAAGGGAAGAGCAGTACTTC
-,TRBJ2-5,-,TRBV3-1,CASSQTGFKETQYF,TGTGCCAGCAGCCAAACGGGATTTAAAGAGACCCAGTACTTC
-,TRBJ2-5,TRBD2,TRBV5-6,CASSLDSGGHLQETQYF,TGTGCCAGCAGCTTGGATTCGGGGGGTCACCTCCAAGAGACCCAGTACTTC
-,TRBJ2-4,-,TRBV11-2,CASSLAGGTGNIQYF,TGTGCCAGCAGCTTAGCAGGCGGGACGGGAAACATTCAGTACTTC
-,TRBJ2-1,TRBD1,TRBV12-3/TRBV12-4,CASSFDGTGMDEQFF,TGTGCCAGCAGTTTCGATGGGACAGGCATGGATGAGCAGTTCTTC
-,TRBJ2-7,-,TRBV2,CASSVTRYEQYF,TGTGCCAGCAGTGTAACGCGTTACGAGCAGTACTTC
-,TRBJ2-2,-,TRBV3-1,CASRLRDINTGELFF,TGTGCCAGCAGACTACGGGACATAAACACCGGGGAGCTGTTTTTT
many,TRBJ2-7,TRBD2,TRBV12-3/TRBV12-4,CASRATSGGSYEQYF,TGTGCCAGCAGAGCGACTAGCGGGGGATCCTACGAGCAGTACTTC
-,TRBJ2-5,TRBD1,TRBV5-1,CASSLRTGVEETQYF,TGCGCCAGCAGCTTGAGGACAGGGGTAGAGGAGACCCAGTACTTC
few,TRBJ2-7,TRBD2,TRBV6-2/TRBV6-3,CASSSPSGSYEQYF,TGTGCCAGCAGTTCCCCTAGCGGCTCCTACGAGCAGTACTTC
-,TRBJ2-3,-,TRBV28,CASSIRGLTDTRYF,TGTGCCAGCAGTATACGGGGTCTCACAGATACGCGGTATTTT
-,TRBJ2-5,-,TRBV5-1,CASSSLPELQETQYF,TGCGCCAGCAGCTCGCTCCCCGAGTTACAAGAGACCCAGTACTTC
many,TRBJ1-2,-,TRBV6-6,CASSYPRGYTF,TGTGCCAGCAGTTACCCCAGGGGCTACACCTTC
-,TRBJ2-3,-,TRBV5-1,CASRFQLDGDTQYF,TGCGCCAGCAGGTTTCAGTTAGATGGAGATACGCAGTATTTT
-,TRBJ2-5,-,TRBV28,CASSQDRDRAQYF,TGTGCCAGCAGTCAGGACCGGGATAGGGCCCAGTACTTC
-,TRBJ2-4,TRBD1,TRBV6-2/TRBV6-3,CASIRTGENIQYF,TGTGCCAGCATTCGGACAGGCGAAAACATTCAGTACTTC
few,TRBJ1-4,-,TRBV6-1,CASSPGSYLGPEKLFF,TGTGCCAGCAGTCCCGGGTCCTATTTAGGACCCGAAAAACTGTTTTTT